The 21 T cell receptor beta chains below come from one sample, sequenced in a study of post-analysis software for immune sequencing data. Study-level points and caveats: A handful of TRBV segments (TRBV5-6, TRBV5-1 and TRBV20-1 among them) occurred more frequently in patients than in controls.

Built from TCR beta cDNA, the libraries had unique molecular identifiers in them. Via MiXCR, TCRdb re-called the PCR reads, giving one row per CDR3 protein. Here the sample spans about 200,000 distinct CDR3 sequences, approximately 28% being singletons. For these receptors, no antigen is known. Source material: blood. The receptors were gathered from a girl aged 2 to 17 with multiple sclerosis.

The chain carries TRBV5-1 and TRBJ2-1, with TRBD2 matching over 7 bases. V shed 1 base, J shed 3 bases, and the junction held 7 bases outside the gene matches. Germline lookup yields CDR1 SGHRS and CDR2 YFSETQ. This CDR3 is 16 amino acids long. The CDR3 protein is CASSLLGGRVYNEQFF. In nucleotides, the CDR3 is TGCGCCAGCAGCTTGCTCGGGGGGAGAGTCTACAATGAGCAGTTCTTC.

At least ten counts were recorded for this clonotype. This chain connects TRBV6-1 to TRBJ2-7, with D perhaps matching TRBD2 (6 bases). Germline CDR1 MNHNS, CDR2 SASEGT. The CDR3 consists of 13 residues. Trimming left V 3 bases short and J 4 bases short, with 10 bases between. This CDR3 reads CASSDGGGYEQYF. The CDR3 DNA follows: TGTGCCAGCAGTGACGGAGGAGGGTACGAGCAGTACTTC.

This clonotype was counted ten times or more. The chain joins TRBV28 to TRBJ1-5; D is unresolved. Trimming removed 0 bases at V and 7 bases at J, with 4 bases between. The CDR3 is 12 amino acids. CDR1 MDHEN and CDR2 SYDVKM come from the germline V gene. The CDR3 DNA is TGTGCCAGCAGTTTATGGGGACAGCCCCAGCATTTT. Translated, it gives CASSLWGQPQHF.

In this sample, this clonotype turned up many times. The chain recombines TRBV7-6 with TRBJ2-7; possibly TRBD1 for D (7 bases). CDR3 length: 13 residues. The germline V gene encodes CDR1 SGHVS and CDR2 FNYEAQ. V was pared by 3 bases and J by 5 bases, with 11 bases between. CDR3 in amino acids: CASSFTGEDEQYF. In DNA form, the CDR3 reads TGTGCCAGCAGCTTTACAGGGGAGGACGAGCAGTACTTC.

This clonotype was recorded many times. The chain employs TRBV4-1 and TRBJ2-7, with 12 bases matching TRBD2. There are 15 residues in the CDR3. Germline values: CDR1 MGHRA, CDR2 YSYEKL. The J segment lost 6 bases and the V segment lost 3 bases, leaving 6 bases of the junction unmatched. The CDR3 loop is CASSQRLAGEPEQYF. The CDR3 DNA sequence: TGCGCCAGCAGCCAGCGACTAGCGGGAGAACCCGAGCAGTACTTC.

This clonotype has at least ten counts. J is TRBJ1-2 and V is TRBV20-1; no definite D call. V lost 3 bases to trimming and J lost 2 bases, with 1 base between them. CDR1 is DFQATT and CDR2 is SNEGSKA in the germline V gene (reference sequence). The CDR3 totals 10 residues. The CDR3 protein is CSASNYGYTF. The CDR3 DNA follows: TGCAGTGCTAGCAACTATGGCTACACCTTC.

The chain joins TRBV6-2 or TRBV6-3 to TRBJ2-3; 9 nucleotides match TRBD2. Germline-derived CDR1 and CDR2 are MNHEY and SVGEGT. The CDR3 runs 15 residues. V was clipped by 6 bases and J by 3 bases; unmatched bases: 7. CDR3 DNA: TGTGCCAGCAGGCCCCTAGCGGGGAGGACAGATACGCAGTATTTT. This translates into CASRPLAGRTDTQYF.

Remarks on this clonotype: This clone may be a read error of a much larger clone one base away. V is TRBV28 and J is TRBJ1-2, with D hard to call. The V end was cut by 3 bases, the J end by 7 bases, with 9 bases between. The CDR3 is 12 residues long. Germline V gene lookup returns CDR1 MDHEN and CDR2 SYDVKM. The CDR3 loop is CASSFEESGYTF. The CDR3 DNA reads TGTGCCAGCAGTTTTGAGGAATCTGGCTACACCTTC.

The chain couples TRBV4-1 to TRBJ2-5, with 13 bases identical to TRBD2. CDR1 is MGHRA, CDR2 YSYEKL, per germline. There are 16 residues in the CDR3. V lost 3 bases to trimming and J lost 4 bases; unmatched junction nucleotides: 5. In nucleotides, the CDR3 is TGCGCCAGCAGCCAGACCTGGACTAGCGGGGGAGAGACCCAGTACTTC. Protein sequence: CASSQTWTSGGETQYF.

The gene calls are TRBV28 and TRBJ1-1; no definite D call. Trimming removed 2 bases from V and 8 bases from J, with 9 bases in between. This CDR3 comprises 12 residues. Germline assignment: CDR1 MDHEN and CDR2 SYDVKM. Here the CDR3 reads CASSLRDGEAFF. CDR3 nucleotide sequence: TGTGCCAGCAGTTTACGCGACGGCGAAGCTTTCTTT.

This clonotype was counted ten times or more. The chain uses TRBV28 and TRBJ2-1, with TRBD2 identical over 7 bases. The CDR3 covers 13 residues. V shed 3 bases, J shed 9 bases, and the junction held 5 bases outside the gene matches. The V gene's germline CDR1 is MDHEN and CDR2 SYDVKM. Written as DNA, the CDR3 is TGTGCCAGCAGTTTGGGGGGGGTTTCTGAGCAGTTCTTC. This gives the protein CASSLGGVSEQFF.

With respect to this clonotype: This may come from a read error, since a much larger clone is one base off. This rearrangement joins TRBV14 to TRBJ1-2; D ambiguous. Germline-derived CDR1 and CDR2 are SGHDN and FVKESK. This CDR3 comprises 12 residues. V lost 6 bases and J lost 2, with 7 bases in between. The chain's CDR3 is CASSWWNYGYTF. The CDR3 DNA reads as TGTGCCAGCAGTTGGTGGAACTATGGCTACACCTTC. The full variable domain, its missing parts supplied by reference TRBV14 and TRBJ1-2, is EAGVTQFPSHSVIEKGQTVTLRCDPISGHDNLYWYRRVMGKEIKFLLHFVKESKQDESGMPNNRFLAERTGGTYSTLKVQPAELEDSGVYFCASSWWNYGYTFGSGTRLTVV.

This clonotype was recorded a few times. CDR3 residues: CSVEDRIGRGTEAFF. The CDR3 DNA reads as TGCAGCGTTGAAGATCGTATTGGACGGGGGACTGAAGCTTTCTTT. V usage is TRBV29-1 and J usage is TRBJ1-1; TRBD1 is a possible D gene (5 bases). The CDR3 loop spans 15 amino acids. The germline V gene has CDR1 SQVTM and CDR2 ANQGSEA. V lost 0 bases and J lost 5, with 16 bases in between.

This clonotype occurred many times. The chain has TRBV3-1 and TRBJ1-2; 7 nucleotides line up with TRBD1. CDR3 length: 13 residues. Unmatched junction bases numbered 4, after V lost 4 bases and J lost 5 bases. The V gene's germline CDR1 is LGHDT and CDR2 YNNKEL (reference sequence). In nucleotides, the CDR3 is TGTGCCAGCAGCCCTACAGGGGTTTATGGCTACACCTTC. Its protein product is CASSPTGVYGYTF.

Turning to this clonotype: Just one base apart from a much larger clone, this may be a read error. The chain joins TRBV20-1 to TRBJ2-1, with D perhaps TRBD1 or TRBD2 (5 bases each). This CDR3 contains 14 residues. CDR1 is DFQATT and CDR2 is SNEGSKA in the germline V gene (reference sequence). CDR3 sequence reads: CSTSRQGVDNEQFF. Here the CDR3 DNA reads TGCAGTACTAGTAGGCAGGGAGTTGACAATGAGCAGTTCTTC.

The CDR3 reads CASKLRGRREDEQYF. In DNA form, the CDR3 reads TGCGCCAGCAAACTGAGGGGCCGCAGGGAGGACGAGCAGTACTTC. The V call is TRBV5-1, the J call TRBJ2-7; TRBD2 might be the D (6 bases). Trimming took 6 bases from V and 5 from J, leaving 21 bases between them. Germline V gene data show CDR1 as SGHRS and CDR2 as YFSETQ. There are 15 residues in the CDR3.

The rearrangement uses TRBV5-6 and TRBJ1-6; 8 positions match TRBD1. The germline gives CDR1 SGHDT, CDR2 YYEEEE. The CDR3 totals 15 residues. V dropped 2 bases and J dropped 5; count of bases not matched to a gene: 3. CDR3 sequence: CASSFGDRNNSPLHF. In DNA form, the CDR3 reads TGTGCCAGCAGCTTTGGGGACAGGAATAATTCACCCCTCCACTTT.

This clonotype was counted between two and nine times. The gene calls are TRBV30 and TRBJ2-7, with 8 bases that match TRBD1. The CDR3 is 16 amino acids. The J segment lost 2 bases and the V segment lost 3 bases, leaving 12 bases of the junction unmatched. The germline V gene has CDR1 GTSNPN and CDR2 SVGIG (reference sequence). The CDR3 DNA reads TGTGCCTGGAGAGTCAGGGGGCAGCTTAGGCCCTACGAGCAGTACTTC. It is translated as CAWRVRGQLRPYEQYF.

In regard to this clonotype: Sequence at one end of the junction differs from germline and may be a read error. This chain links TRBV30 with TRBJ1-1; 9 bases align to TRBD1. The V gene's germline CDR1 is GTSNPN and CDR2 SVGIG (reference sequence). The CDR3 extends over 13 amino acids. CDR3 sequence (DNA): TGCGCCTGGACAGGGGTGGGGAACACTGAAGCTTTCTTT. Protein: CAWTGVGNTEAFF.

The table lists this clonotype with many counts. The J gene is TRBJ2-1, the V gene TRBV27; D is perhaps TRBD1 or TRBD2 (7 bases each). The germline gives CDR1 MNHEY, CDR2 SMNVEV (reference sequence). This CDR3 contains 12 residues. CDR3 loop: CASTGSSGEQFF. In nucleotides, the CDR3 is TGTGCTTCGACAGGGTCTAGCGGTGAGCAGTTCTTC.

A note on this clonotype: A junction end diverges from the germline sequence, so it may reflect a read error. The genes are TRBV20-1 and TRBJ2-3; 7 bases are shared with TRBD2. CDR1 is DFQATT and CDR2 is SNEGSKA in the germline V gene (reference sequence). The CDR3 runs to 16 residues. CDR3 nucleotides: TGCAGTGCTAGAGGGGAAGTGCGGGAGAGGGGAGATGCGCAGTATTTT. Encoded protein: CSARGEVRERGDAQYF.